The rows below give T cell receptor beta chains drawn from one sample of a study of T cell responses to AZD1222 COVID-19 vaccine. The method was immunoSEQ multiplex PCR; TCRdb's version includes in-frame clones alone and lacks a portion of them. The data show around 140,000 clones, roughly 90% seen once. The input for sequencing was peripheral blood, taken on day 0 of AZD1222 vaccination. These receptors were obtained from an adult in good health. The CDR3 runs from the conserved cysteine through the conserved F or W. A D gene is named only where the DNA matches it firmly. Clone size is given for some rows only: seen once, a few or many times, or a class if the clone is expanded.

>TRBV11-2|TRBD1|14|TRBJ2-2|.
TGTGCCAGCAGTGGACAGGGGCGCGCCGGGGAGCTGTTTTTT
CASSGQGRAGELFF
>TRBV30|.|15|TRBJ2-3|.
TGTGCCTGGAGTGGTGGTAGCGGTTACACAGATACGCAGTATTTT
CAWSGGSGYTDTQYF
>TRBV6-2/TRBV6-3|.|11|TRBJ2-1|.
TGTGCCAGCAGTTACTCGGATGAGCAGTTCTTC
CASSYSDEQFF
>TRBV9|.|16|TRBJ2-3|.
TGTGCCAGCAGCGGCAGACTGATTACTAGCACAGATACGCAGTATTTT
CASSGRLITSTDTQYF
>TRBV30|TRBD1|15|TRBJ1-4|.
TGTGCCTGGAGAGTTGGGTTGGGACAGGGTGAAAAACTGTTTTTT
CAWRVGLGQGEKLFF
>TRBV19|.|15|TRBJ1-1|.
TGTGCCAGTACCCCGTACGCAGGGGCGAACACTGAAGCTTTCTTT
CASTPYAGANTEAFF
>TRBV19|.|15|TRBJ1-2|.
TGTGCCAGTAGTGTGAACCCGGGCCAGGGCTATGGCTACACCTTC
CASSVNPGQGYGYTF
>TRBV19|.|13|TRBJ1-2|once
TGTGCCAGTAGACCCATCAACCAGTATGGCTACACCTTC
CASRPINQYGYTF
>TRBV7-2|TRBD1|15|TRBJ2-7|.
TGTGCCAGCAGCTTATCTGGGACAGGTCCCTACGAGCAGTACTTC
CASSLSGTGPYEQYF
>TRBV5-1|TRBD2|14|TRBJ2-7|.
TGCGCCAGCAGCGAGGCTAGCGGAACTTACGAGCAGTACTTC
CASSEASGTYEQYF
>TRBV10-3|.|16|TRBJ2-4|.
TGTGCCATCAGTGACGTTTGGCAGGAGGGCCAAAACATTCAGTACTTC
CAISDVWQEGQNIQYF
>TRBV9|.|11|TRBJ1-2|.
TGTGCCAGCAGTGGGGGTGGTGGCTACACCTTC
CASSGGGGYTF
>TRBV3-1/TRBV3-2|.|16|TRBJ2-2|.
TGTGCCAGCAGCCGCGGGAGACAGGGGAGCACCGGGGAGCTGTTTTTT
CASSRGRQGSTGELFF
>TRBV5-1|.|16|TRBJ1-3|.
TGCGCCAGCAGCCGGGCTTTGGGCCGCTCTGGAAACACCATATATTTT
CASSRALGRSGNTIYF
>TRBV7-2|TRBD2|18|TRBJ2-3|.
TGTGCCAGCAGCTCTCCTCGACTAGCGGGGGCTAGCACAGATACGCAGTATTTT
CASSSPRLAGASTDTQYF
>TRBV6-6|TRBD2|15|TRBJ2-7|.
TGTGCCAGCAGTTTAGCCGGCGGGGGGTCCTACGAGCAGTACTTC
CASSLAGGGSYEQYF
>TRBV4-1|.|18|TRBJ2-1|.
TGCGCCAGCAGCCAAGATCGGGTAGGGGACGGGGGCCACAATGAGCAGTTCTTC
CASSQDRVGDGGHNEQFF
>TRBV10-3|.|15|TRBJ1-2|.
TGTGCCATCAGTGAGTCACCCACGGGGGGCTATGGCCACACCTTC
CAISESPTGGYGHTF
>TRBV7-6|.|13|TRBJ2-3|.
TGTGCCAGCAGCTTAGCGCGTCCAGATACGCAGTATTTT
CASSLARPDTQYF
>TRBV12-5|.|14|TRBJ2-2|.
TGTGCTAGTGGTTTTCCATTCGTGGGTGGGGAGCTGTTTTTT
CASGFPFVGGELFF
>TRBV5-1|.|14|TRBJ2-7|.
TGCGCCAGCAGGCTGCGGGGCTCGGGGAACGAGCAGTACTTC
CASRLRGSGNEQYF
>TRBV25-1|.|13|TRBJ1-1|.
TGTGCCAGCACCCGGGGGGGGTACACTGAAGCTTTCTTT
CASTRGGYTEAFF
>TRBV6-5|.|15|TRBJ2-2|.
TGTGCCAGCACCGCTGAGGGGGGTAGGACCGGGGAGCTGTTTTTT
CASTAEGGRTGELFF
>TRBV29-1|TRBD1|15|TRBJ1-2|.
TGCAGCGTTGACAGCCGGCGGGACAGTAACTATGGCTACACCTTC
CSVDSRRDSNYGYTF
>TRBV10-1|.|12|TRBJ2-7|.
TGCGCCAGCAGCTCGGCAGGGAACGAGCAGTACTTC
CASSSAGNEQYF
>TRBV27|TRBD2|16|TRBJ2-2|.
TGTGCCAGCAGGACTAGCGGGAGGCTTTCGGCCGGGGAGCTGTTTTTT
CASRTSGRLSAGELFF
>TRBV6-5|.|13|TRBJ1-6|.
TGTGCCAGCTCAAGCGCCTATAATTCACCCCTCCACTTT
CASSSAYNSPLHF
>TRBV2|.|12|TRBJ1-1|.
TGTGCCAGCAGTAGGGAAAAAACTGAAGCTTTCTTT
CASSREKTEAFF
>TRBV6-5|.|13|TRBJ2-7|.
TGTGCCAGCAGCCCAGGGACTTACTACGAGCAGTACTTC
CASSPGTYYEQYF
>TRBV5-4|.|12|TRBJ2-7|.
TGTGCCAGCAGCTCCCCTACCTACGAGCAGTACTTC
CASSSPTYEQYF
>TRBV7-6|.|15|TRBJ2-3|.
TGTGCCAGCAGCTTAATGGCAGGGGGGCCAGATACGCAGTATTTT
CASSLMAGGPDTQYF
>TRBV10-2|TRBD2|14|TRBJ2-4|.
TGCGCCACTAAGGTAGCGGGAGAGGTGAACATTCAGTACTTC
CATKVAGEVNIQYF
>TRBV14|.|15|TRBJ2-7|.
TGTGCCAGCAGCCAAGATGAGGCCATTCCCTACGAGCAGTACTTC
CASSQDEAIPYEQYF
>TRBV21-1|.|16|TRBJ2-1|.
TGTGCCAGCAGTATAAACGTAGCGGGTCCGCAGAATAAGCAGTTCTTC
CASSINVAGPQNKQFF
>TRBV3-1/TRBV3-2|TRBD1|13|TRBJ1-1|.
TGTGCCAGCAGCCCACAGGGGAGTGGTGAAGCTTTCTTT
CASSPQGSGEAFF
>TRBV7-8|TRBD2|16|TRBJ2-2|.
TGTGCCAGCAGCTTGCTAGCGGGAGCGGGCACCGGGGAGCTGTTTTTT
CASSLLAGAGTGELFF
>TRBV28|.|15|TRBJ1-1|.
TGTGCCAGCAGTTTATTGGGGGCAATGAACACTGAAGCTTTCTTT
CASSLLGAMNTEAFF
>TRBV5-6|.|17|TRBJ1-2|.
TGTGCCAGCAGGACCATCGGAGGAGGACACAATAACTATGGCTACACCTTC
CASRTIGGGHNNYGYTF
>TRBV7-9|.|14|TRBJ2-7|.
TGTGCCAGCAGCTTAGCCCCGGGTTCCTACGAGCAGTACTTC
CASSLAPGSYEQYF
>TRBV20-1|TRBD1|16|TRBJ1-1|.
TGCAGTGCTAGTACCAAGATCAGGGGGCTACGTACTGAAGCTTTCTTT
CSASTKIRGLRTEAFF
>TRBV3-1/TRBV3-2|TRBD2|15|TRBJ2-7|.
TGTGCCAGCAGCCCACAGACTAGCGGAGGGCCAGAGCAGTACTTC
CASSPQTSGGPEQYF
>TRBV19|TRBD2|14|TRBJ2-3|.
TGTGCCAGTAGAGTAGCGGGAGCCACAGATACGCAGTATTTT
CASRVAGATDTQYF
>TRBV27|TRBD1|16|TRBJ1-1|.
TGTGCCAGCAGTTCACGACAGGGGCCATCGGGCACTGAAGCTTTCTTT
CASSSRQGPSGTEAFF
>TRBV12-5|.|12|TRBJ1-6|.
TGTGCTAGTGGTTTGTTGGAATCACCCCTCCACTTT
CASGLLESPLHF
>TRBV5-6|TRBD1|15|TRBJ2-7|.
TGTGCCAGCAGCGTAGGACAGGGCGGGGCCTACGAGCAGTACTTC
CASSVGQGGAYEQYF
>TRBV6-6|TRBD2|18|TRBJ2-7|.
TGTGCCAGCAGCCGACTAGCGGGAGTTTTGCCCTCTTCCTACGAGCAGTACTTC
CASSRLAGVLPSSYEQYF
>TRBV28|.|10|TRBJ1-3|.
TGTGCCAGCATTGGAAACACCATATATTTT
CASIGNTIYF
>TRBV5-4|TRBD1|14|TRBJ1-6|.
TGTGCCAGCAGCCGACAGGGGCAAAATTCACCCCTCCACTTT
CASSRQGQNSPLHF
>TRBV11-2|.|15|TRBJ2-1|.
TGTGCCAGCAGCCGCGCCGGGAGCCATCTCGATGAGCAGTTCTTC
CASSRAGSHLDEQFF
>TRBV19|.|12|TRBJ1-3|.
TGTGCCAGCCAGCAGGGGGGAAACACCATATATTTT
CASQQGGNTIYF
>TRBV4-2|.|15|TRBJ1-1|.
TGTGCCAGCAGCCAAGGGACAGCTACGGGCACTGAAGCTTTCTTT
CASSQGTATGTEAFF
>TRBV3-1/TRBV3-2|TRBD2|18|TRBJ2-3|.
TGTGCCAGCAGCCAAGACAGATTAGCGGGAGCAGTCACAGATACGCAGTATTTT
CASSQDRLAGAVTDTQYF